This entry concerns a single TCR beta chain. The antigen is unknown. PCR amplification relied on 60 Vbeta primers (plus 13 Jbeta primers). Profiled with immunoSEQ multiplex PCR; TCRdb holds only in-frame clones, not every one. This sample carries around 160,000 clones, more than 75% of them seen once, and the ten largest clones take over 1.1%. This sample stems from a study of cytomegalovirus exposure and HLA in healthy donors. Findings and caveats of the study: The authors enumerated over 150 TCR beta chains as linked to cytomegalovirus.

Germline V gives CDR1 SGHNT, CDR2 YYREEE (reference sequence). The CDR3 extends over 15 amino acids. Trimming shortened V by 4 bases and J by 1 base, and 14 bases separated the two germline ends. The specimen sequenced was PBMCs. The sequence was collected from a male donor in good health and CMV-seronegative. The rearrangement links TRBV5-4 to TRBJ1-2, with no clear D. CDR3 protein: CASSPEHRGNYGYTF. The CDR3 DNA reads TGTGCCAGCAGCCCGGAGCATCGGGGTAACTATGGCTACACCTTC.